This T cell receptor (beta chain) stems from a study of T cells in Graves' hyperthyroidism and ophthalmopathy. V lost 7 bases, J lost 8 bases, and 10 bases stayed unmatched. Germline values: CDR1 MDHEN, CDR2 SYDVKM. This CDR3 is 14 amino acids long. In this sample, this clonotype turned up many times. Amplification of TCR beta CDR3 regions used RNA as the template. The TCR CDR3 first-round RT-PCR relied on the HTBI primer set. TCRdb reanalysed the multiplex PCR reads using MiXCR and keeps one entry per CDR3 protein. The sample contains 470,000 or so distinct CDR3 sequences, under 25% of which appear only once.

Material for sequencing was blood. V is TRBV28 and J is TRBJ1-2; TRBD1 matches at 10 bases. This TCR was sampled from a man between 18 and 29 years old with Graves' hyperthyroidism. DNA for the CDR3: TGTGCCAGCACCCTTAGGGGACAGGGGAAAGGCTACACCTTC. Protein sequence: CASTLRGQGKGYTF.